A selection of T cell receptor beta chains follows, all from one sample in a study of blood T cells in healthy people across ages. TCRdb independently ran MiXCR on the 5' RACE reads; one entry per CDR3 protein. The table includes around 1,600,000 distinct CDR3 sequences, approximately 43% detected once. Sequenced material: blood. The source of these receptors is a woman under 30 in good health. Each CDR3 is given with its conserved first and last residue. A D gene is named only where the DNA matches it firmly. Size is omitted from some rows. Given values are once, few, many or a class for expanded clones.

d_call: .
v_call: TRBV19
clone_size: .
j_call: TRBJ2-1
cdr3_length: 10
cdr3_nt: TGTGCCAGGGGAGGTTATGAGCAGTTCTTC
cdr3_aa: CARGGYEQFF

d_call: .
v_call: TRBV12-3/TRBV12-4
clone_size: .
j_call: TRBJ2-1
cdr3_length: 17
cdr3_nt: TGTGCCAGCAGTTTAGCTAGAGTACGAGCCTCCTACAATGAGCAGTTCTTC
cdr3_aa: CASSLARVRASYNEQFF

d_call: .
v_call: TRBV6-6
clone_size: .
j_call: TRBJ1-1
cdr3_length: 15
cdr3_nt: TGTGCCAGCAGAACAAGGGGGGCGCGAGACACTGAAGCTTTCTTT
cdr3_aa: CASRTRGARDTEAFF

d_call: TRBD1
v_call: TRBV5-1
clone_size: .
j_call: TRBJ2-7
cdr3_length: 15
cdr3_nt: TGCGCCAGCAGCTTCGAGGGACAGGGGCCTTATGAGCAGTACTTC
cdr3_aa: CASSFEGQGPYEQYF

d_call: .
v_call: TRBV24-1
clone_size: few
j_call: TRBJ2-5
cdr3_length: 12
cdr3_nt: TGTGCCACCAGTGATTTCTCCGAGACCCAGTACTTC
cdr3_aa: CATSDFSETQYF

d_call: TRBD2
v_call: TRBV7-9
clone_size: .
j_call: TRBJ2-3
cdr3_length: 14
cdr3_nt: TGTGCCGGCAGCCTCGGGGGGGCGACAGATACGCAGTATTTT
cdr3_aa: CAGSLGGATDTQYF

d_call: .
v_call: TRBV25-1
clone_size: few
j_call: TRBJ2-5
cdr3_length: 19
cdr3_nt: TGTGCCAGCAGTGATAGCAGGGTTATAAGCGAACTAACTCAAGAGACCCAGTACTTC
cdr3_aa: CASSDSRVISELTQETQYF

d_call: .
v_call: TRBV29-1
clone_size: .
j_call: TRBJ1-2
cdr3_length: 14
cdr3_nt: TGCAGCGTGGTCGGACAGTCGTGGAACTATGGCTACACCTTC
cdr3_aa: CSVVGQSWNYGYTF

d_call: .
v_call: TRBV11-2
clone_size: few
j_call: TRBJ2-5
cdr3_length: 14
cdr3_nt: TGTGCCAGCAGCTTACAGGGATTCTATGAGACCCAGTACTTC
cdr3_aa: CASSLQGFYETQYF

d_call: .
v_call: TRBV12-5
clone_size: .
j_call: TRBJ2-5
cdr3_length: 14
cdr3_nt: TGTGCTAGTGGTACAGGGGGGGGGATTAATGAGCAGTACTTC
cdr3_aa: CASGTGGGINEQYF

d_call: .
v_call: TRBV28
clone_size: .
j_call: TRBJ2-1
cdr3_length: 13
cdr3_nt: TGTGCCAGCAGGCGGGAACCGTACAATGAGCAGTTCTTC
cdr3_aa: CASRREPYNEQFF

d_call: TRBD2
v_call: TRBV3-1
clone_size: .
j_call: TRBJ2-1
cdr3_length: 16
cdr3_nt: TGTGCCAGCAGCCAAATGGAAGGACTAGCGGACAATGAGCAGTTCTTC
cdr3_aa: CASSQMEGLADNEQFF

d_call: .
v_call: TRBV29-1
clone_size: many
j_call: TRBJ2-1
cdr3_length: 10
cdr3_nt: TGCAGCGTTGGAGACAATGAGCAGTTCTTC
cdr3_aa: CSVGDNEQFF

d_call: TRBD2
v_call: TRBV6-2/TRBV6-3
clone_size: few
j_call: TRBJ2-7
cdr3_length: 16
cdr3_nt: TGTGCCAGCAGTTATGAGGCTAGCGGGATGTCCTACGAGCAGTACTTC
cdr3_aa: CASSYEASGMSYEQYF

d_call: .
v_call: TRBV29-1
clone_size: .
j_call: TRBJ2-1
cdr3_length: 14
cdr3_nt: TGCAGCGTTGTAATCCAGCGCGAACGCAATGAGCAGTTCTTC
cdr3_aa: CSVVIQRERNEQFF

d_call: .
v_call: TRBV20-1
clone_size: .
j_call: TRBJ1-5
cdr3_length: 16
cdr3_nt: TGCAGTGCTAGAGATCGCCAAGGGGGTTTCAATCAGCCCCAGCATTTT
cdr3_aa: CSARDRQGGFNQPQHF

d_call: .
v_call: TRBV5-1
clone_size: .
j_call: TRBJ2-2
cdr3_length: 16
cdr3_nt: TGCGCCAGCAGCTCCGACAACAGGGTAGAGACCGGGGAGCTGTTTTTT
cdr3_aa: CASSSDNRVETGELFF

d_call: TRBD2
v_call: TRBV7-9
clone_size: few
j_call: TRBJ2-7
cdr3_length: 15
cdr3_nt: TGTGCCAGCAGCTTAGGAGGACTAGCGATCCGCGAGCAGTACTTC
cdr3_aa: CASSLGGLAIREQYF